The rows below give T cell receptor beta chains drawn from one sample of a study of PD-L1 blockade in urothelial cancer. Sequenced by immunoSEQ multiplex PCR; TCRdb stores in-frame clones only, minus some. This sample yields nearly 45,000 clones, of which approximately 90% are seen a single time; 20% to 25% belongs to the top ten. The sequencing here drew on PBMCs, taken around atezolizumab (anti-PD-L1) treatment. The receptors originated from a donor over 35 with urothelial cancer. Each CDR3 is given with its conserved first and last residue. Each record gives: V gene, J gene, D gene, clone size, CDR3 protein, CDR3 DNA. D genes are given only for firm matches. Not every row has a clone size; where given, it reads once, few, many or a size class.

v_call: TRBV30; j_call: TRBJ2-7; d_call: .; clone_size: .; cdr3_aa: CAWSNYYEQYF; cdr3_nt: TGTGCCTGGAGTAACTATTACGAGCAGTACTTC
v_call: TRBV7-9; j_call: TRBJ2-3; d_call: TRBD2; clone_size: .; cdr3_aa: CASSNGLAGTDTQYF; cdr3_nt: TGTGCCAGCAGCAACGGACTAGCGGGGACAGATACGCAGTATTTT
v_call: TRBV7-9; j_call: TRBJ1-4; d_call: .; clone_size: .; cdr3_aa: CASSLDGAINEKLFF; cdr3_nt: TGTGCCAGCAGCTTAGATGGGGCCATTAATGAAAAACTGTTTTTT
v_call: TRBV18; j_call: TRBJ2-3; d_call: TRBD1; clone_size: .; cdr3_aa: CASSRWDRAGGDTQYF; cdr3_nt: TGTGCCAGCTCGCGCTGGGACAGGGCGGGTGGAGATACGCAGTATTTT
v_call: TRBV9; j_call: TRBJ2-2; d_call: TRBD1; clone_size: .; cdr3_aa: CASSDPRTGFGELFF; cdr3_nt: TGTGCCAGCAGCGATCCCCGGACAGGGTTCGGGGAGCTGTTTTTT
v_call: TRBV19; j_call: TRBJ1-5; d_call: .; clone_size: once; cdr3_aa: CASARGNQPQHF; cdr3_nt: TGTGCCAGCGCCAGGGGCAATCAGCCCCAGCATTTT
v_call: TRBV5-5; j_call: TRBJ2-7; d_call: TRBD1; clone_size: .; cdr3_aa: CASSLGRQGYEQYF; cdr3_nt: TGTGCCAGCAGCTTGGGGAGACAGGGCTACGAGCAGTACTTC
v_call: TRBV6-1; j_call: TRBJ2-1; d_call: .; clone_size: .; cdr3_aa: CASRGGAVDEQFF; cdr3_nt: TGTGCCAGCAGGGGTGGGGCGGTCGATGAGCAGTTCTTC
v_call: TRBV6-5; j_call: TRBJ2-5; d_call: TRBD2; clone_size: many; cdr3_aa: CASSRLAGGQETQYF; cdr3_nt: TGTGCCAGCAGTCGACTAGCGGGAGGTCAAGAGACCCAGTACTTC
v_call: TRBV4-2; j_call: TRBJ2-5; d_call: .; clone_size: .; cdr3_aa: CASSQDTAGRGETQYF; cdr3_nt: TGTGCCAGCAGCCAAGATACGGCGGGGAGAGGAGAGACCCAGTACTTC
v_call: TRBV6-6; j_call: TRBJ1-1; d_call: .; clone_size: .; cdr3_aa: CASSYLTEAFF; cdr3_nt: TGTGCCAGCAGTTACCTCACTGAAGCTTTCTTT
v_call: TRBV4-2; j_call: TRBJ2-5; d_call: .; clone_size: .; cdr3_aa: CASSQDRVRNPETQYF; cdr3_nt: TGTGCCAGCAGCCAAGATCGAGTCCGCAACCCAGAGACCCAGTACTTC
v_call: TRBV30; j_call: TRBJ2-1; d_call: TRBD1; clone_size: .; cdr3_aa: CAWDADRGGNEQFF; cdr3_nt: TGTGCCTGGGACGCGGACAGGGGAGGGAATGAGCAGTTCTTC
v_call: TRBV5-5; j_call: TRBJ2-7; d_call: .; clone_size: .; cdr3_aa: CASSYRGSGPYEQYF; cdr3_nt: TGTGCCAGCAGCTACCGAGGATCCGGCCCATACGAGCAGTACTTC
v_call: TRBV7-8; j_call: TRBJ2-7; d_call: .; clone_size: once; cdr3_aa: CASTDYRLSHEQYF; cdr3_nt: TGTGCCAGCACCGACTACCGCCTAAGCCACGAGCAGTACTTC
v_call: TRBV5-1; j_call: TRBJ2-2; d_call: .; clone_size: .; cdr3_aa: CASSQPGWGPSTGELFF; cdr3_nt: TGCGCCAGCAGCCAGCCTGGGTGGGGGCCGAGCACCGGGGAGCTGTTTTTT
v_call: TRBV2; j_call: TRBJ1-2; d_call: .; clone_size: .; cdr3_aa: CASSNPGQRGYTF; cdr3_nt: TGTGCCAGCAGTAATCCGGGACAAAGGGGCTACACCTTC
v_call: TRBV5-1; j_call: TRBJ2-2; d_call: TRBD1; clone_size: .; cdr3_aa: CASSKGQGDTGELFF; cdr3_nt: TGCGCCAGCAGCAAGGGACAGGGGGACACCGGGGAGCTGTTTTTT
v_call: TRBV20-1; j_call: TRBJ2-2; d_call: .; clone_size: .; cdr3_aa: CSARAPGELFF; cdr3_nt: TGCAGTGCCAGGGCTCCCGGGGAGCTGTTTTTT
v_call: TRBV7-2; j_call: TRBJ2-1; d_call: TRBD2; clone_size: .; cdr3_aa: CASSLVPPSGGNEQFF; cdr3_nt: TGTGCCAGCAGCTTAGTCCCGCCTAGCGGGGGGAATGAGCAGTTCTTC
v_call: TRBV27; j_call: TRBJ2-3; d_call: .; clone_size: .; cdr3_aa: CASSLRQGGWADTQYF; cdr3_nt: TGTGCCAGCAGTTTACGGCAGGGGGGCTGGGCAGATACGCAGTATTTT
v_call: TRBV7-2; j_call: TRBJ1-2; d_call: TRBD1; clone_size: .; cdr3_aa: CASSSDRGYGYTF; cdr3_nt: TGTGCCAGCAGCTCGGACAGGGGCTATGGCTACACCTTC
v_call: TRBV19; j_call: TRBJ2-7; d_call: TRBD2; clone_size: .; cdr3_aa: CATGGNLSYEQYF; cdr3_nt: TGTGCCACCGGGGGGAACCTCTCCTACGAGCAGTACTTC
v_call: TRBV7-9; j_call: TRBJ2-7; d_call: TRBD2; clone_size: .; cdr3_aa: CASSPLAGGPYEQYF; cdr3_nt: TGTGCCAGCAGCCCCTTAGCGGGAGGCCCCTACGAGCAGTACTTC
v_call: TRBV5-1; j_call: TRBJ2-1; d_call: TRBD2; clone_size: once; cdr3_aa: CASSYGRANEQFF; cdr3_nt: TGCGCCAGCAGCTACGGGAGGGCTAATGAGCAGTTCTTC
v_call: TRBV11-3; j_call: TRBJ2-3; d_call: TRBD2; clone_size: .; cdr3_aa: CASRGGTVQYF; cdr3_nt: TGTGCCAGCAGGGGGGGGACGGTGCAGTATTTT
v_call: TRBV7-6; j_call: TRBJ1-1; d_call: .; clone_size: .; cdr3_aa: CASSALRGSMNTEAFF; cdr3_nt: TGTGCCAGCAGCGCCTTGCGGGGGTCCATGAACACTGAAGCTTTCTTT
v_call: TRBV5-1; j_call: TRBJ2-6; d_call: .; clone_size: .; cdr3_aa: CASTLRDGANVLTF; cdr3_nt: TGCGCCAGCACCCTCAGGGATGGGGCCAACGTCCTGACTTTC